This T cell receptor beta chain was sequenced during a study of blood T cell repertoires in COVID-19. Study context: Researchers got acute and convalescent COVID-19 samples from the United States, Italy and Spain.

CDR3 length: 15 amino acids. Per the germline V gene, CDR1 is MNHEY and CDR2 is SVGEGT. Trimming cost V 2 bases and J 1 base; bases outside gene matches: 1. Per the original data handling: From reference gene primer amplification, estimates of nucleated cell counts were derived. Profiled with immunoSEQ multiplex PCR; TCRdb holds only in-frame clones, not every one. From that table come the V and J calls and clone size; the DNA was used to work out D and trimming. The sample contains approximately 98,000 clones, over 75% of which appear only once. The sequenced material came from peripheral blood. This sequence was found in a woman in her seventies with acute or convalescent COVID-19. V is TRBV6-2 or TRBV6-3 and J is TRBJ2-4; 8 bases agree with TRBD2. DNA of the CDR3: TGTGCCAGCAGTTACGGCGGGGGGGCCAAAAACATTCAGTACTTC. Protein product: CASSYGGGAKNIQYF.